These T cell receptor beta chains were read from a single sample in a study of T cells in Graves' hyperthyroidism and ophthalmopathy. One entry per CDR3 protein, called by TCRdb with MiXCR from the multiplex PCR reads. The table lists roughly 800,000 distinct CDR3 sequences, roughly 40% of them singletons, with over 8% in the top ten. The source material was blood. The receptors come from a man aged 18 to 35 with Graves' hyperthyroidism. Both conserved end residues are part of each CDR3. The D gene is left open where the match is weak. For some rows the clone size is stated as once, few or many, or as a class when expanded; others skip it.

clone size	CDR3 length	V gene	J gene	D gene	CDR3 protein	CDR3 DNA
-	16	TRBV19	TRBJ2-7	TRBD1	CASSDLPGQRSYEQYF	TGTGCCAGTAGTGACCTTCCGGGACAGCGTTCCTACGAGCAGTACTTC
few	18	TRBV12-3/TRBV12-4	TRBJ2-6	-	CASSLGVWQPSGANVLTF	TGTGCCAGCAGTTTAGGTGTTTGGCAGCCCTCTGGGGCCAACGTCCTGACTTTC
-	14	TRBV18	TRBJ1-2	TRBD1	CASSPGRDSYGYTF	TGTGCCAGCTCACCAGGAAGGGACAGTTATGGCTACACCTTC
many	14	TRBV7-4	TRBJ1-5	-	CASSRVRDLKTQHF	TGTGCCAGCAGCCGCGTCCGGGACCTCAAAACCCAGCATTTT
few	14	TRBV7-3	TRBJ2-7	TRBD1	CASSLDRDPYEQYF	TGTGCCAGCAGCTTAGACAGGGACCCCTACGAGCAGTACTTC
-	14	TRBV3-1	TRBJ1-5	-	CASSQLGVGQPQHF	TGTGCCAGCAGCCAATTGGGGGTAGGTCAGCCCCAGCATTTT
many	18	TRBV7-7	TRBJ1-4	-	CASSSSSPSRDKVKKLFF	TGTGCTAGCAGTTCCAGCTCCCCCTCCCGGGACAAGGTCAAAAAACTGTTTTTT
many	12	TRBV7-9	TRBJ1-1	-	CASSFGFTEAFF	TGTGCCAGCAGCTTTGGGTTCACTGAAGCTTTCTTT
many	12	TRBV20-1	TRBJ1-1	-	CSASALNTEAFF	TGCAGTGCTAGCGCACTGAACACTGAAGCTTTCTTT
-	15	TRBV7-9	TRBJ2-7	TRBD1	CASSFEDRGRYEQYF	TGTGCCAGCAGCTTCGAAGACAGGGGACGCTACGAGCAGTACTTC